This record looks at one TCR beta chain sequence and its context. No cognate antigen has been identified for it. An end of the junction does not agree with germline; a read error may underlie this. This record belongs to a study of tumor-infiltrating lymphocytes in primary liver carcinoma (dated by TCRdb to the late 2010s). Regarding the research as a whole: Between late 2015 and March 2016, a few patients in China with histopathologically diagnosed primary liver carcinoma had surgical resection. Repertoires from technical replicates were highly reproducible, with mean shared-clone rates roughly 0.87 and correlation coefficients above 0.95. The five patients, three men and two women aged 30 to 69 years, had hepatocellular carcinoma (four) or combined HCC and intrahepatic cholangiocarcinoma (one). A total of 35 specimens from 5 patients underwent TCRbeta repertoire sequencing, comprising about 25 tumor regions, 5 adjacent noncancerous liver tissues and 5 peripheral blood samples. Tumors of the five patients were stage T1-T3 N0M0 with maximum diameters of roughly 4.2 to 11 cm. Roughly 3.5 to 7.5 million productive TCRbeta reads were obtained per sample, and no significant difference in read depth was found between tissue types. TCRbeta repertoire sequencing, expression microarrays and whole-exome sequencing were combined in the study across five regions of each liver tumor, with adjacent normal tissue and blood also included.

Using a constant-region primer and ProtoScript II reverse transcriptase, TCRbeta-specific cDNA was reverse-transcribed from around 500 ng total RNA. TCRbeta libraries were built with three nested multiplex PCR rounds, a slightly modified ARM-PCR procedure. Sample barcodes and Illumina adapters were attached in a final 25-cycle PCR using Deep VentR polymerase. Before sequencing, amplicons of 200-500 bp were purified from gel using a QIAquick gel extraction kit. An Illumina HiSeq 2500 was used to sequence the TCRbeta amplicons with 250-bp paired-end reads. For the original study's pipeline: Reads were quality-trimmed with Trimmomatic v0.33, and paired reads were merged with FLASH v1.2.11 to recover full CDR3 sequences. V, D and J germline segments were assigned to the rearranged TCRbeta sequences using MiGEC v1.2.1b. VDJtools v1.0.0 computed clonotype statistics and Shannon-Wiener diversity indices. To reduce sampling bias, subsequent analyses other than the diversity analysis used only the 250 most abundant clonotypes in each sample. In TCRdb, the public reads were trimmed at Q25 with fastp and aligned with MiXCR, with productive beta chains retained. Rows are combined by CDR3 protein, so each entry shows the most common genes and DNA. The authors' filters were not applied to this entry. The sample data list 310,000 or so distinct CDR3 sequences, and less than 75% of these were observed just once. The ten largest clones represent about 6.5% of the sample.

TRIzol reagent was used to extract blood RNA from unsorted whole blood, while the DNeasy Blood & Tissue kit provided the germline DNA. At the time of sampling, the patients had chronic HBV infection and had not received any treatment. Before surgery, 3 to 5 milliliters of peripheral blood were drawn into K2EDTA tubes. General findings and caveats noted by the study authors: Only a few patients were included in the study, and the authors note that the findings should be validated in a larger study. A significantly larger repertoire fraction was made up by the top 250 clones in tumors than in blood (p = 0.039). Only the TCR beta chain was sequenced, so true repertoire diversity is likely underestimated because unpaired alpha chains were not captured. Pairs of tumor regions showed greater repertoire overlap (mean about 36%) than tumor-adjacent pairs (17%) or tumor-blood pairs (roughly 15%), which is consistent with antigen-driven expansion. Since the samples were bulk and unsorted, there was no way to compare CD4+ and CD8+ T cell repertoires.

The sequence came from a middle-aged man with primary liver carcinoma and hepatitis B virus infection. What was sequenced was peripheral blood.

The CDR3 amino acid sequence is: CASSPDRNQETHYF. The nucleotides are TGTGCCAGCTCACCGGACCGAAACCAAGAGACCCATTACTTC. The chain couples TRBV18 to TRBJ2-5, with no reliable assignment of the D segment. Including the terminal cysteine and phenylalanine, the CDR3 comprises 14 residues. Solely the CDR3 DNA is kept, with 42 bases framed from the first base. Taken from the germline V gene, the CDR1 and CDR2 loops are KGHSH and LQKENI.